Presented here are 18 T cell receptor beta chains from one specimen sequenced in a study of post-analysis software for immune sequencing data. Included in the TCR beta cDNA libraries were unique molecular identifiers. TCRdb independently ran MiXCR on the PCR reads; one entry per CDR3 protein. The sample lists under 200,000 distinct CDR3 sequences; approximately 28% were seen once. Their antigens are not known. Study-level findings and limits: A handful of TRBV segments appeared more often in patients than in controls, and TRBV5-6, TRBV5-1 and TRBV20-1 were among these.

The specimen was blood. These receptors all come from a girl under 18 with multiple sclerosis.

As for this clonotype: A much larger clone sits a single nucleotide away, making a read error possible. The chain has TRBV10-3 and TRBJ1-2, with a weak D call TRBD1 (6 bases). This CDR3 has 14 residues. V was clipped by 7 bases and J by 2 bases, with 14 bases between them. In germline, CDR1 is ENHRY, CDR2 SYGVKD. The CDR3 here is CAINSGTPNYGYTF. Written as DNA, the CDR3 is TGTGCCATCAACTCCGGGACACCAAACTATGGCTACACCTTC.

The rearrangement uses TRBV28 and TRBJ1-2; no clear D gene. Trimming removed 7 bases from V and 5 bases from J, with 17 bases in between. Germline V CDR1 and CDR2: MDHEN, SYDVKM. The CDR3 is 14 amino acids. CDR3 nucleotide sequence: TGTGCCAGCACCCGGACCGCGGCGGGGTATGGCTACACCTTC. Its translation is CASTRTAAGYGYTF.

This clonotype was observed a few times. The chain is built from TRBV5-1 and TRBJ2-2; no clear D gene. Germline CDR1 SGHRS, CDR2 YFSETQ. V gave up 0 bases and J gave up 4 bases, with 13 bases separating them. The CDR3 is made up of 16 amino acids. The DNA for the CDR3 is TGCGCCAGCAGCTTGGGAAAGGGTACGAGCACCGGGGAGCTGTTTTTT. It specifies CASSLGKGTSTGELFF. Full variable domain (missing parts from reference TRBV5-1 and TRBJ2-2): KAGVTQTPRYLIKTRGQQVTLSCSPISGHRSVSWYQQTPGQGLQFLFEYFSETQRNKGNFPGRFSGRQFSNSRSEMNVSTLELGDSALYLCASSLGKGTSTGELFFGEGSRLTVL.

This clonotype was seen repeatedly, ten times or more. This chain uses TRBV6-1 with TRBJ2-2; D not certain. With 7 bases removed from V and 0 bases from J, the gap between germline ends came to 6 bases. Germline values: CDR1 MNHNS, CDR2 SASEGT. CDR3 size: 13 residues. CDR3 bases: TGTGCCAGCATACCCTCGAACACCGGGGAGCTGTTTTTT. Residues: CASIPSNTGELFF.

This clonotype was counted many times. This chain joins TRBV20-1 and TRBJ2-1, with 15 nucleotides matching TRBD2. Germline trimming cut 3 bases from V and 7 bases from J; bases unmatched to any gene: 7. The CDR3 sequence is 16 residues long. Germline V gene lookup returns CDR1 DFQATT and CDR2 SNEGSKA (reference sequence). This CDR3 reads CSARTGLAGGSNEQFF. CDR3 sequence (DNA): TGCAGTGCTAGGACCGGACTAGCGGGAGGGTCTAATGAGCAGTTCTTC.

There are a few counts of this clonotype. V gene TRBV20-1 combines with J gene TRBJ2-1, with 9 bases identical to TRBD2. Germline V gives CDR1 DFQATT, CDR2 SNEGSKA (reference sequence). Trimming at V came to 0 bases and at J to 4 bases, leaving 1 base not matched to a gene. The CDR3 spans 14 residues. CDR3 DNA: TGCAGTGCTAGAGAGAGCGGGGGGTACAATGAGCAGTTCTTC. It codes for CSARESGGYNEQFF.

V is TRBV20-1 and J is TRBJ2-1, with 7 bases that match TRBD2. TRBJ2-7 explains the end of the DNA better; the J call may be wrong. The length of the CDR3 is 15 residues. Germline CDR1 DFQATT, CDR2 SNEGSKA (reference sequence). CDR3 in amino acids: CSAGWAGEGYNEQYF. The CDR3 nucleotides are TGCAGTGCTGGTTGGGCGGGAGAGGGTTACAATGAGCAGTACTTC.

This clonotype turned up a few times. This chain links TRBV7-9 with TRBJ1-5; weak D call: TRBD1 (5 bases). Trimming removed 5 bases from V and 7 bases from J, with 12 bases in between. Looked up from germline, CDR1 is SEHNR and CDR2 is FQNEAQ (reference sequence). This CDR3 comprises 13 residues. CDR3 region: CASSAQGKQPQHF. The DNA for the CDR3 is TGTGCCAGCAGCGCCCAGGGAAAACAGCCCCAGCATTTT.

The chain employs TRBV20-1 and TRBJ2-7; 9 positions agree with TRBD2. Germline trimming cut 6 bases from V and 0 bases from J; bases unmatched to any gene: 6. The CDR3 length is 14 residues. The germline V gene has CDR1 DFQATT and CDR2 SNEGSKA (reference sequence). The CDR3 DNA reads as TGCAGTGCCATTAGCGGGGGCCTCTCCTACGAGCAGTACTTC. It codes for CSAISGGLSYEQYF.

This sequence joins TRBV2 and TRBJ2-1, with D perhaps matching TRBD1 (6 bases). This CDR3 region has 14 residues. Deletions cut 8 bases from V and 6 bases from J, with 17 bases between. CDR1 and CDR2 (germline): SNHLY, FYNNEI. The CDR3 DNA reads TGTGCCAGCTATAGGGGGAGTCGAAGCAATGAGCAGTTCTTC. It codes for CASYRGSRSNEQFF.

The gene calls are TRBV5-1 and TRBJ2-1; tentative D call: TRBD1 (5 bases). Trimming left V 1 base short and J 2 bases short, with 10 bases between. Germline CDR1 SGHRS, CDR2 YFSETQ. The CDR3 length is 15 residues. The CDR3 DNA reads TGCGCCAGCAGCTTGTGGCAGGGCACCTACAATGAGCAGTTCTTC. Translation: CASSLWQGTYNEQFF.

This clonotype was observed many times. The rearrangement uses TRBV21-1 and TRBJ2-5; the table gives TRBD1 as D, unverified against the DNA. TRBV21-1 represents a pseudogene. The CDR3 consists of 16 residues. CDR3 coding DNA: TGTGCCAGCAGTCCCCGGCCTCGGACATTCCAAGAGACCCAGTACTTC. Its protein product is CASSPRPRTFQETQYF.

The chain joins TRBV28 to TRBJ2-3, with D possibly being TRBD1 (5 bases). From germline, CDR1 is MDHEN and CDR2 SYDVKM. CDR3 length: 15 residues. The V gene lost 6 bases and the J gene lost 0 bases, with 13 bases spanning the gap. CDR3 nucleotide sequence: TGTGCCAGCAGCCACAGGCTAACTAGCACAGATACGCAGTATTTT. It encodes CASSHRLTSTDTQYF.

The rearrangement uses TRBV5-1 and TRBJ2-5; D is uncertain. This CDR3 spans 16 amino acids. The germline V gene has CDR1 SGHRS and CDR2 YFSETQ. V was trimmed by 1 base and J by 5 bases, leaving 18 bases between them. This CDR3 is CASSLFSPTSGETQYF. CDR3 coding DNA: TGCGCCAGCAGCTTGTTCTCACCAACCTCCGGGGAGACCCAGTACTTC.

As regards this clonotype: This could be a read error, since a much larger clone is one nucleotide away. The chain is built from TRBV7-2 and TRBJ2-3; tentatively, D is TRBD2 (5 bases). Looked up from germline, CDR1 is SGHTA and CDR2 is FQGNSA. The ends were cut back, 4 bases at V and 10 bases at J, with 18 bases in the middle. The CDR3 is 14 amino acids. The CDR3 protein is CASSYPGKSAAQYF. The CDR3 nucleotides read TGTGCCAGCAGCTATCCCGGGAAATCGGCTGCGCAGTATTTT.

At least ten counts were recorded for this clonotype. This sequence joins TRBV5-1 and TRBJ2-7, with TRBD1 matching over 9 bases. Germline V gives CDR1 SGHRS, CDR2 YFSETQ. This CDR3 spans 14 amino acids. V gave up 5 bases and J gave up 4 bases; unmatched junction bases: 7. CDR3 residues: CASSPGTGKYEQYF. The CDR3 coding sequence is TGCGCCAGCAGTCCCGGGACAGGGAAGTACGAGCAGTACTTC.

This clonotype was seen many times. The V and J genes are TRBV25-1 and TRBJ2-5; D not certain. The ends were cut back, 1 base at V and 3 bases at J, with 9 bases in the middle. Per germline, CDR1 MGHDK and CDR2 SYGVNS. This CDR3 is 14 amino acids long. The CDR3 loop is CASSESGLEETQYF. The DNA for the CDR3 is TGTGCCAGCAGTGAATCCGGTTTAGAAGAGACCCAGTACTTC.

This clonotype was seen ten or more times. The chain combines TRBV14 with TRBJ2-1; D is perhaps TRBD1 or TRBD2 (6 bases each). This CDR3 contains 15 residues. Trimming removed 0 bases at V and 10 bases at J, with 16 bases between. The germline V gene has CDR1 SGHDN and CDR2 FVKESK. The CDR3 bases are TGTGCCAGCAGCCAAGATCTCGGGGGCCGAGGGGAGCAGTTCTTC. This gives the protein CASSQDLGGRGEQFF.